This TCR beta chain is drawn from a study of blood T cells in healthy people across ages. This clonotype appeared a few times. The junction shows a germline mismatch at one end, possibly a read error. A second roughly 6 to 12 cycle PCR used barcoded and J-beta primers. Template switching added a 12-random-nucleotide identifier to every cDNA molecule. MiXCR, applied by TCRdb to the 5' RACE reads, yields one record per CDR3 protein. The data hold 450,000 to 650,000 distinct CDR3 sequences, with 24% observed a single time. Germline values: CDR1 SGHAT, CDR2 FQNNGV. CDR3 length: 16 amino acids. The same sample was also studied in work on T cells of mothers and their children. That source notes: Thymic selection molds TCR recombination output in a comparable way in related and unrelated pairs.

This clonotype was sampled from a boy younger than 18 in good health. The V and J genes are TRBV11-2 and TRBJ2-1; the D gene is possibly TRBD1 (6 bases). Sequenced input: blood. This CDR3 is CACSRLSISSGQEQFF. The CDR3 DNA is TGTGCCTGCAGCCGGCTCAGTATCTCCTCGGGACAAGAGCAGTTCTTC.